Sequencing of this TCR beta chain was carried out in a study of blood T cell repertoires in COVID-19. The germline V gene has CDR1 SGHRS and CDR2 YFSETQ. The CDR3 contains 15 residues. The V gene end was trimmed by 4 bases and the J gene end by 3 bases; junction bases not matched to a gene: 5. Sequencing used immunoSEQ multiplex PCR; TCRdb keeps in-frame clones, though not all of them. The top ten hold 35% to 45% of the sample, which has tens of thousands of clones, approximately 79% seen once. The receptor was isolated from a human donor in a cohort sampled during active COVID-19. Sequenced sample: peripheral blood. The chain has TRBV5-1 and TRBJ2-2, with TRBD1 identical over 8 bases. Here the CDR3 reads CASSRGQGYTGELFF. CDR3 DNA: TGCGCCAGCAGCAGAGGACAGGGTTACACCGGGGAGCTGTTTTTT.